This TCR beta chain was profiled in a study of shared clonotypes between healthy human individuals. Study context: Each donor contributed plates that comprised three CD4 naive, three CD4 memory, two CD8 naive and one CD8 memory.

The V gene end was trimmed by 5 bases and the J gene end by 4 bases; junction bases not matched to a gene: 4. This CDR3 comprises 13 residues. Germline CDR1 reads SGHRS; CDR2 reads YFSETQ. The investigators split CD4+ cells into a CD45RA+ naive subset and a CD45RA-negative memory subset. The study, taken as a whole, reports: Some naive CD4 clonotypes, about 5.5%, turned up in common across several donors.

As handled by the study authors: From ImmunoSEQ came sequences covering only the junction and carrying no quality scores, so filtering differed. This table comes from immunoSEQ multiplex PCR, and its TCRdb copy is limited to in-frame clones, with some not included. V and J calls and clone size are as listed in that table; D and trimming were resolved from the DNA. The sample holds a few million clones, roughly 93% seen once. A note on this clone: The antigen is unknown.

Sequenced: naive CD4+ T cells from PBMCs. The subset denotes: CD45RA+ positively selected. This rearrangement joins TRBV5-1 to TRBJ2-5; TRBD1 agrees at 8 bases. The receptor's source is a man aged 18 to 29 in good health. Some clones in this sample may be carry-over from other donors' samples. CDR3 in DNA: TGCGCCAGCAGGGACAGGGATTCAGAGACCCAGTACTTC. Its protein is CASRDRDSETQYF.